This T cell receptor (beta chain) was observed in a study of blood T cell repertoires in COVID-19. About the research overall: Acute and convalescent COVID-19 specimens originated in the United States, Italy and Spain.

Germline V gene data show CDR1 as WSHSY and CDR2 as SAAADI. The CDR3 has 15 amino acids. Losses at the gene ends were 7 bases for V and 2 bases for J; bases not matched to a gene: 4. In the authors' workflow: Estimates of nucleated cell counts were drawn from the amplification of reference gene primers. Sequencing was performed with immunoSEQ multiplex PCR; in TCRdb, only in-frame clones are kept and a portion is missing. The D gene and trimming were derived from the DNA, and the V and J assignments and clone size from that table. This sample has 85,000 to 130,000 clones, with around 90% found just once.

The source material was peripheral blood. The receptor was derived from a human donor in a cohort sampled during active COVID-19. The chain is built from TRBV10-2 and TRBJ1-6; 8 bases fit TRBD1. CDR3 sequence: CASKQGVPYNSPLHF. The CDR3 DNA reads as TGCGCCAGCAAACAGGGGGTCCCCTATAATTCACCCCTCCACTTT.